The sequence of this TCR beta chain was determined in a study of radiotherapy plus CTLA-4 blockade in lung cancer. At the level of the study: There were objective responses in 18% of patients, and 31% had disease control.

Germline V lookup: CDR1 SGHRS, CDR2 YFSETQ. V trimming: 4 bases; J trimming: 3 bases; junction bases outside the gene matches: 5. The CDR3 totals 14 residues. Findings and caveats of the study: Interferon-beta and early blood T cell clone dynamics reportedly predicted response best.

The method was immunoSEQ multiplex PCR; TCRdb's version includes in-frame clones alone and lacks a portion of them. The sample holds 85,000 to 120,000 clones, 85% seen once. In regard to this clone: The antigen remains undetermined.

Patients in the study, people with chemo-refractory metastatic non-small-cell lung cancer, received focal radiation plus ipilimumab CTLA-4 blockade. This clonotype was sampled from a human donor with non-small cell lung cancer that progressed on radiotherapy plus ipilimumab. Some clones in this sample may be carry-over from other donors' samples. The chain recombines TRBV5-1 with TRBJ2-7, with 9 bases fitting TRBD1. This material consisted of peripheral blood, taken from a patient treated with radiotherapy plus ipilimumab. The chain's CDR3 is CASSLGGQGYEQYF. The CDR3, as DNA: TGCGCCAGCAGCCTTGGGGGACAGGGCTACGAGCAGTACTTC.